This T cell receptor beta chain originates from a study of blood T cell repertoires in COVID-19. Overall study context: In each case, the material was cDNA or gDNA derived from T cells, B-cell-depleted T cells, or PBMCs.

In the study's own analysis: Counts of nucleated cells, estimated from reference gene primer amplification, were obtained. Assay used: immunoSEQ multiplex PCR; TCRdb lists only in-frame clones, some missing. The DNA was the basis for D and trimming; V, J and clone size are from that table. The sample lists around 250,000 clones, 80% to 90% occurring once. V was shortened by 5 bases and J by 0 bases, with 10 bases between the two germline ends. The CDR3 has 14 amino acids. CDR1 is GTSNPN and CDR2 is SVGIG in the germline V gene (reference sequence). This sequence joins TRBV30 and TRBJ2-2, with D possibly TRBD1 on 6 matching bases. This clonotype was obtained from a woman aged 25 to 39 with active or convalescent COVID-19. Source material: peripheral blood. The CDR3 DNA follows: TGTGCCTGGTCGGGACACCCGAACACCGGGGAGCTGTTTTTT. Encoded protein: CAWSGHPNTGELFF.